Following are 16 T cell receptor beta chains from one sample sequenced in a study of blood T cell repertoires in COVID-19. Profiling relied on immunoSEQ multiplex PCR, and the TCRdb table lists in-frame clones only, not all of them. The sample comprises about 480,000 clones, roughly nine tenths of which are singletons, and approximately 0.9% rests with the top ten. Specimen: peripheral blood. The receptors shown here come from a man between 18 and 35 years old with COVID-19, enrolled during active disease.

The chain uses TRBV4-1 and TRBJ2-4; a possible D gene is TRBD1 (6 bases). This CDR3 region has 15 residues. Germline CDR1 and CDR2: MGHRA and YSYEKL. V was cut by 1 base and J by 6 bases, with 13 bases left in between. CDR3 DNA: TGCGCCAGCAGCCAAGGCAGGGTGGGGGCAAACATTCAGTACTTC. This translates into CASSQGRVGANIQYF.

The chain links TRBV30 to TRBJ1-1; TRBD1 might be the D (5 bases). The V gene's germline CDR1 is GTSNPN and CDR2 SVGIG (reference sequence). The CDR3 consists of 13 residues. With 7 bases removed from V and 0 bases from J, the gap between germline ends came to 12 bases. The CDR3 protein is CASNPGVNTEAFF. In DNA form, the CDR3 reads TGTGCCTCCAATCCGGGGGTGAACACTGAAGCTTTCTTT.

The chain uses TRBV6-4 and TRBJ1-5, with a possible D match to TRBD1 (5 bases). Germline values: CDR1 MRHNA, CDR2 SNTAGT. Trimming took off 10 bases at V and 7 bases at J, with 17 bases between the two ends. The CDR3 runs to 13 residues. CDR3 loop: CATVGQGEQPQHF. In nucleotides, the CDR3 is TGTGCCACCGTCGGGCAGGGCGAACAGCCCCAGCATTTT.

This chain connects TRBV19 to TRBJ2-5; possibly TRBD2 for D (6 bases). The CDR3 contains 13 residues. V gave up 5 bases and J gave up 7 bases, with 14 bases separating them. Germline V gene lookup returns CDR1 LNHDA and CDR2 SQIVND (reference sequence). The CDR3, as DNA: TGTGCCAGTAGTGGAATAGGGCGGGGGACCCAGTACTTC. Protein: CASSGIGRGTQYF.

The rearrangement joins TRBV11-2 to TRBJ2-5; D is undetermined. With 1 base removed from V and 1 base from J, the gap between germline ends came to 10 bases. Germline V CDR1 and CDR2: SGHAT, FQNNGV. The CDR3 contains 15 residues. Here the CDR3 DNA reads TGTGCCAGCAGCTTAGTGGCAGGCCTCCAAGAGACCCAGTACTTC. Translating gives CASSLVAGLQETQYF.

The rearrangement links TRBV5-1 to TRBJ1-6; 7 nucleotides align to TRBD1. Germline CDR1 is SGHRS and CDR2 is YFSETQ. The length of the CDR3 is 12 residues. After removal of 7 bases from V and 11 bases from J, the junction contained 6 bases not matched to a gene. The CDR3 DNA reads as TGCGCCAGCCGTACAGGGGAGGCACCCCTCCACTTT. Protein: CASRTGEAPLHF.

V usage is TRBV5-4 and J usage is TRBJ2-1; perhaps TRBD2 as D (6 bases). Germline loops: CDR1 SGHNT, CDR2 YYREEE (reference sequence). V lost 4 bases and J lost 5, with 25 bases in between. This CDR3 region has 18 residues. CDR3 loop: CASSPSVGRRAGNNEQFF. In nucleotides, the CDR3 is TGTGCCAGCAGCCCTAGCGTGGGGAGGAGGGCGGGGAACAATGAGCAGTTCTTC.

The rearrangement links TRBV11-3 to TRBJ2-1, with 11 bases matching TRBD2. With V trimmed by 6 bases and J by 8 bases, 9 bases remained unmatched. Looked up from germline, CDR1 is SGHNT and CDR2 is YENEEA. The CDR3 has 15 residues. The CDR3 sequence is CASRELAGGLDEQFF. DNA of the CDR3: TGTGCCAGCAGGGAGCTAGCGGGAGGATTGGATGAGCAGTTCTTC. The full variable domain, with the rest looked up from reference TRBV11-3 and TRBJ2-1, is EAGVVQSPRYKIIEKKQPVAFWCNPISGHNTLYWYLQNLGQGPELLIRYENEEAVDDSQLPKDRFSAERLKGVDSTLKIQPAELGDSAVYLCASRELAGGLDEQFFGPGTRLTVL.

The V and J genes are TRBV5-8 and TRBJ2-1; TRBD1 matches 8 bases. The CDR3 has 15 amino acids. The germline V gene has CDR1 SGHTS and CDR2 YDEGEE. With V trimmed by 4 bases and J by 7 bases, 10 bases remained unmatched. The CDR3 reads CASSSPDRVVNEQFF. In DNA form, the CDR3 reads TGTGCCAGCAGCAGCCCGGACAGGGTTGTAAATGAGCAGTTCTTC. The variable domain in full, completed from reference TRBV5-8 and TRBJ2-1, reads EAGVTQSPTHLIKTRGQQATLRCSPISGHTSVYWYQQALGLGLQFLLWYDEGEERNRGNFPPRFSGRQFPNYSSELNVNALELEDSALYLCASSSPDRVVNEQFFGPGTRLTVL.

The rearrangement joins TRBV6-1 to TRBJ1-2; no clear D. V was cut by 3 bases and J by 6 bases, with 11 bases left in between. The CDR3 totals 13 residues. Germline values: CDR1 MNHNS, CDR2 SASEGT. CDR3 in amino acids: CASSDSGSNGYTF. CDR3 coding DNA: TGTGCCAGCAGTGACAGCGGCTCAAATGGCTACACCTTC.

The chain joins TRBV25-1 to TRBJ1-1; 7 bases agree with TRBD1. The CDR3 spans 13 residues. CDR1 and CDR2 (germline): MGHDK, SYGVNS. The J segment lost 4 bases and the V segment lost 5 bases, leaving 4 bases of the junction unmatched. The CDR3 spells CASSLGQPTEAFF. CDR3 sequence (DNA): TGTGCCAGCAGTTTGGGACAGCCCACTGAAGCTTTCTTT.

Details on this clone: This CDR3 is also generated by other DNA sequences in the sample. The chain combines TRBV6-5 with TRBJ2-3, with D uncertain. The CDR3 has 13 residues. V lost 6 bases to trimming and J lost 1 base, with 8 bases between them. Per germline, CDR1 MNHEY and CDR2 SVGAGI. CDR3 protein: CASRPRGTDTQYF. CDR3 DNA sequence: TGTGCCAGCAGGCCACGGGGCACAGATACGCAGTATTTT.

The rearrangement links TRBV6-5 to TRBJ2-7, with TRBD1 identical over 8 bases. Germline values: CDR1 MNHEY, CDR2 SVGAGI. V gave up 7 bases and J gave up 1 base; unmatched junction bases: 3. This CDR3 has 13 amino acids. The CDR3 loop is CASTGQGSYEQYF. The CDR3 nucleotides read TGTGCCAGCACCGGACAGGGATCCTACGAGCAGTACTTC.

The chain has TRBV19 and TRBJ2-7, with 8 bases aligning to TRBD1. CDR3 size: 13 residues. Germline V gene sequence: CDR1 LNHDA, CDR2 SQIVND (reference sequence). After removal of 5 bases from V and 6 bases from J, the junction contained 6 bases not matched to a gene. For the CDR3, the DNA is TGTGCCAGTAGTCAGCCAGGGGGCTTCGAGCAGTACTTC. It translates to CASSQPGGFEQYF.

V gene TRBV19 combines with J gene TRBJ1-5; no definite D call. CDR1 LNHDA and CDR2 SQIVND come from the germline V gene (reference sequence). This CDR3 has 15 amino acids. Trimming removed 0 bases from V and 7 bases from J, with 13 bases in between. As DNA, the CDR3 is TGTGCCAGTAGTATAGACGGAAGGAGCTGGCAGCCCCAGCATTTT. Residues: CASSIDGRSWQPQHF.

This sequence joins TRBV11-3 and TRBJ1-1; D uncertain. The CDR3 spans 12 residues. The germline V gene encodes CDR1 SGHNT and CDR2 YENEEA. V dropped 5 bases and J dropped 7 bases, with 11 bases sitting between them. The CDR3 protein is CASSPPRGEAFF. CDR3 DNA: TGTGCCAGCAGCCCCCCCCGGGGTGAAGCTTTCTTT.